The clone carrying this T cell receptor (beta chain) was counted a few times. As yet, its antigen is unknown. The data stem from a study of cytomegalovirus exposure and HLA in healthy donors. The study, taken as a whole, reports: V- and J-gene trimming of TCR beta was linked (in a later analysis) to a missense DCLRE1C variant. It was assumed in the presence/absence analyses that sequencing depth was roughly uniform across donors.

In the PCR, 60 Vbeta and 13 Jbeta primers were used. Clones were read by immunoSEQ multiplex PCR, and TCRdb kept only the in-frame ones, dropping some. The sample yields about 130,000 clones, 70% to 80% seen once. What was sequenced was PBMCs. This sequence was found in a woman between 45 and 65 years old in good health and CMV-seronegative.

The CDR3 DNA follows: TGTGCCAGCAGTTACTTCAGGGGCGAGCAGTACTTC. It yields the protein CASSYFRGEQYF. The chain carries TRBV28 and TRBJ2-7; maybe TRBD1 (6 bases). Germline lookup yields CDR1 MDHEN and CDR2 SYDVKM. Deletions cut 4 bases from V and 6 bases from J, with 10 bases between. The CDR3 is 12 amino acids. Using reference TRBV28 and TRBJ2-7 for the parts outside the CDR3, the full variable domain is DVKVTQSSRYLVKRTGEKVFLECVQDMDHENMFWYRQDPGLGLRLIYFSYDVKMKEKGDIPEGYSVSREKKERFSLILESASTNQTSMYLCASSYFRGEQYFGPGTRLTVT.